This T cell receptor (beta chain) comes out of a study of cytomegalovirus exposure and HLA in healthy donors. Use of 60 Vbeta and 13 Jbeta primers characterized the PCR. Authors' processing steps: The count from a later analysis was 79 million or so unique TCR beta chains, roughly 11 million of them shared. This table comes from immunoSEQ multiplex PCR, and its TCRdb copy is limited to in-frame clones, with some not included. D and trimming come from the DNA, and the V and J calls and clone size come from that table. The sample lists around 140,000 clones, roughly four fifths occurring once. Trimming removed 1 base from V and 5 bases from J, with 11 bases in between. This CDR3 is built from 14 residues. Germline-derived CDR1 and CDR2 are LNHDA and SQIVND (reference sequence).

The receptor was isolated from a man aged 25 to 40 in good health and CMV-seronegative. This sequence joins TRBV19 and TRBJ1-1; TRBD1 might be the D (5 bases). The sequencing sample was made of PBMCs. In DNA form, the CDR3 reads TGTGCCAGTAGTATAGTCCGGGGGAGAACTGAAGCTTTCTTT. This codes for CASSIVRGRTEAFF. Supplemented by reference TRBV19 and TRBJ1-1, the full variable domain reads DGGITQSPKYLFRKEGQNVTLSCEQNLNHDAMYWYRQDPGQGLRLIYYSQIVNDFQKGDIAEGYSVSREKKESFPLTVTSAQKNPTAFYLCASSIVRGRTEAFFGQGTRLTVV.